Listed below are T cell receptor beta chains from one sample, sequenced in a study of OX40 agonist ivuxolimab in advanced cancers. Sequenced by immunoSEQ multiplex PCR; TCRdb stores in-frame clones only, minus some. Here the sample spans some 80,000 clones, roughly four fifths being singletons. The input for sequencing was CD4+ or CD8+ T cells sorted from blood, taken in a trial of the OX40 agonist ivuxolimab. Every receptor here comes from an adult with an advanced solid tumor such as melanoma, head and neck, liver or kidney cancer. Both conserved end residues are part of each CDR3. D genes are given only for firm matches. Clone size is stated in some rows and not others, as once, few, many or a class when expanded.

J,size,V,D,CDR3,DNA
TRBJ1-3,-,TRBV5-1,-,CASSQWGTSGNTIYF,TGCGCCAGCAGCCAATGGGGAACGTCTGGAAACACCATATATTTT
TRBJ1-2,few,TRBV7-8,-,CASSLYSNNYGYTF,TGTGCCAGCAGCTTATACTCTAATAACTATGGCTACACCTTC
TRBJ2-7,-,TRBV4-3,-,CASSQEIRDEQYF,TGCGCCAGCAGCCAAGAAATTAGGGACGAGCAGTACTTC
TRBJ2-2,-,TRBV5-1,-,CASSIRTEGTGELFF,TGCGCCAGCAGCATACGGACAGAAGGTACCGGGGAGCTGTTTTTT
TRBJ1-5,-,TRBV28,-,CASSLAKLGLGNQPQHF,TGTGCCAGCAGTCTCGCCAAACTAGGATTGGGAAATCAGCCCCAGCATTTT
TRBJ2-1,-,TRBV19,TRBD2,CASSIEDSGGADEQFF,TGTGCCAGTAGTATAGAGGATAGCGGGGGGGCAGATGAGCAGTTCTTC
TRBJ1-5,few,TRBV29-1,-,CSVALGERQPQHF,TGCAGCGTTGCTCTAGGGGAGAGGCAGCCCCAGCATTTT
TRBJ1-6,-,TRBV15,TRBD1,CATSRTGQGLSLHF,TGTGCCACCAGCAGGACTGGACAGGGATTGTCCCTCCACTTT
TRBJ2-2,-,TRBV7-6,TRBD2,CASSLETSGGNTGELFF,TGTGCCAGCAGCTTAGAGACTAGCGGGGGGAACACCGGGGAGCTGTTTTTT
TRBJ2-2,-,TRBV11-2,-,CASSFTLLGAGTGELFF,TGTGCCAGCAGCTTTACCCTCCTAGGGGCCGGCACCGGGGAGCTGTTTTTT
TRBJ1-3,-,TRBV30,-,CAWNLWGRNTIYF,TGTGCCTGGAACCTGTGGGGCCGAAACACCATATATTTT